The T cell receptor beta chain under discussion was sequenced for a study of T-cell reconstitution after alpha-beta-depleted transplantation in children. Study-wide points: TCRbeta diversity was high at day 60 in some patients (a result of surviving recipient T cells and thymic progenitors). Counts and diversity of T cells one year after transplant came mostly from newly produced T cells. Several hundred expanded graft clones reportedly gave rise to the alpha-beta T cells present about two months after transplant.

This clonotype showed up many times. Its antigen is currently unknown. During its preparation, the TCRbeta library received unique molecular identifiers. MiXCR, run by TCRdb on the PCR reads, gives a single entry per CDR3 protein. The sample holds about 16,000 distinct CDR3 sequences, roughly 8.2% seen once. The V gene lost 6 bases and the J gene lost 8 bases, with 20 bases spanning the gap. The CDR3 is 15 amino acids. Germline loops: CDR1 MDHEN, CDR2 SYDVKM. The input for sequencing was PBMCs, mostly from graft donor cells, taken 60 days after TCRalphabeta/CD19-depleted stem cell transplant. V is TRBV28 and J is TRBJ2-1; D unclear. The TCR originated in a boy less than two years old who had a stem cell transplant for Wiskott-Aldrich syndrome, so the T cells may come from the graft donor. The CDR3 nucleotides read TGTGCCAGCAGCCTTACCGGGTCAAAGGATTATGAGCAGTTCTTC. Amino acids: CASSLTGSKDYEQFF. Based on the CDR3 plus reference TRBV28 and TRBJ2-1, the full variable domain is DVKVTQSSRYLVKRTGEKVFLECVQDMDHENMFWYRQDPGLGLRLIYFSYDVKMKEKGDIPEGYSVSREKKERFSLILESASTNQTSMYLCASSLTGSKDYEQFFGPGTRLTVL.